The 28 T cell receptor beta chains below all came from one sample that was sequenced in a study of PD-L1 blockade in urothelial cancer. The method was immunoSEQ multiplex PCR; TCRdb's version includes in-frame clones alone and lacks a portion of them. This repertoire shows around 32,000 clones, around 87% found once; its top ten account for around 3.6%. This sample comprised PBMCs, obtained around atezolizumab (anti-PD-L1) treatment. The receptor source for this set is a man over 45 with urothelial cancer.

This clone showed up just once. The chain carries TRBV10-3 and TRBJ2-2, with D possibly TRBD2 on 6 matching bases. The CDR3 length is 16 residues. V was clipped by 0 bases and J by 5 bases, with 13 bases between them. Germline CDR1 reads ENHRY; CDR2 reads SYGVKD. The CDR3 coding sequence is TGTGCCATCAGTGAGTCCCGGGGGACGGGGACCGGGGAGCTGTTTTTT. As protein: CAISESRGTGTGELFF.

The gene calls are TRBV27 and TRBJ1-6; 7 bases align to TRBD1. The trim removed 6 bases at V and 8 bases at J, leaving 13 bases unmatched. Per the germline V gene, CDR1 is MNHEY and CDR2 is SMNVEV (reference sequence). CDR3 length: 16 amino acids. This chain's CDR3 is CASRARQGVLYSPLHF. The CDR3 DNA reads as TGTGCCAGCAGGGCCCGACAGGGAGTACTGTATTCACCCCTCCACTTT.

This clone showed up just a few times. The J gene is TRBJ1-5, the V gene TRBV7-2; TRBD1 is a possible D gene (6 bases). Germline CDR1 is SGHTA and CDR2 is FQGNSA. This CDR3 has 17 amino acids. V was cut by 3 bases and J by 0 bases, with 15 bases left in between. The CDR3, as DNA: TGTGCCAGCAGCTTTGGGACACACCCTTATAGCAATCAGCCCCAGCATTTT. Residues: CASSFGTHPYSNQPQHF.

This clone was seen only once. The chain joins TRBV15 to TRBJ1-5; maybe TRBD1 (6 bases). V lost 0 bases, J lost 6 bases, and 15 bases lay in between. The germline gives CDR1 LNHNV, CDR2 YYDKDF (reference sequence). This CDR3 has 16 residues. CDR3 region: CATSRDGTGNVQPQHF. CDR3 nucleotide sequence: TGTGCCACCAGCAGAGATGGCACAGGGAACGTTCAGCCCCAGCATTTT.

V is TRBV7-9 and J is TRBJ2-5; the match to TRBD2 covers 8 bases. The V and J ends lost 5 bases and 9 bases, in that order; junction bases with no gene match: 11. There are 14 residues in the CDR3. CDR1 SEHNR and CDR2 FQNEAQ come from the germline V gene (reference sequence). CDR3 sequence reads: CASSATSGGQAQYF. CDR3 DNA: TGTGCCAGCAGCGCAACTTCGGGGGGGCAGGCCCAGTACTTC.

This clone was observed a handful of times. The chain recombines TRBV2 with TRBJ2-7; 11 bases line up with TRBD2. The CDR3 has 17 amino acids. Germline V lookup: CDR1 SNHLY, CDR2 FYNNEI. V gave up 6 bases and J gave up 4 bases; unmatched junction bases: 14. The CDR3 reads CASREGLAALLGYEQYF. The CDR3, as DNA: TGTGCCAGCAGGGAGGGACTAGCGGCTCTATTGGGGTACGAGCAGTACTTC. The full variable domain, rest sourced from reference TRBV2 and TRBJ2-7, is EPEVTQTPSHQVTQMGQEVILRCVPISNHLYFYWYRQILGQKVEFLVSFYNNEISEKSEIFDDQFSVERPDGSNFTLKIRSTKLEDSAMYFCASREGLAALLGYEQYFGPGTRLTVT.

Here the CDR3 reads CAWSVGRATNEKLFF. CDR3 nucleotides: TGTGCCTGGAGTGTGGGCAGGGCAACTAATGAAAAACTGTTTTTT. This chain joins TRBV30 and TRBJ1-4; D is possibly TRBD1 (5 bases). The germline CDR1 and CDR2 sequences are GTSNPN and SVGIG (reference sequence). Trimming pared 0 bases from V and 0 bases from J, leaving 8 bases between. The CDR3 is 15 amino acids.

The rearrangement uses TRBV6-6 and TRBJ2-1, with D unclear. CDR1 is MNHNY, CDR2 SVGAGI, per germline (reference sequence). The CDR3 totals 11 residues. Trimming cost V 2 bases and J 9 bases, with 5 bases left between them. CDR3 sequence reads: CASSYPGEQFF. CDR3 bases: TGTGCCAGCAGTTACCCAGGTGAGCAGTTCTTC.

The chain joins TRBV25-1 to TRBJ2-1; D may be TRBD1 (6 bases). Trimming removed 3 bases at V and 4 bases at J, with 13 bases between. This CDR3 contains 15 residues. Germline V gene sequence: CDR1 MGHDK, CDR2 SYGVNS. The CDR3: CASSDRQALYNEQFF. The CDR3 bases are TGTGCCAGCAGTGACCGACAGGCCTTATACAATGAGCAGTTCTTC.

The chain is built from TRBV15 and TRBJ2-5; 7 bases line up with TRBD2. Trimming took 0 bases from V and 5 from J; bases not matched to a gene: 6. This CDR3 has 15 residues. Germline V CDR1 and CDR2: LNHNV, YYDKDF (reference sequence). The CDR3 reads CATSRDGREGETQYF. As DNA, the CDR3 is TGTGCCACCAGCAGAGATGGTAGGGAGGGGGAGACCCAGTACTTC.

As DNA, the CDR3 is TGTGCCAGCAGTTTATCGGCGGGGCAAAAAACGGGCTACACCTTC. This gives the protein CASSLSAGQKTGYTF. J is TRBJ1-2 and V is TRBV27; perhaps TRBD1 as D (5 bases). V lost 0 bases, J lost 8 bases, and 16 bases lay in between. Germline CDR1 reads MNHEY; CDR2 reads SMNVEV (reference sequence). This CDR3 is built from 15 residues.

J is TRBJ2-3 and V is TRBV5-1; 8 nucleotides align to TRBD2. This CDR3 spans 15 amino acids. The J segment lost 11 bases and the V segment lost 1 base, leaving 12 bases of the junction unmatched. Germline V lookup: CDR1 SGHRS, CDR2 YFSETQ. In nucleotides, the CDR3 is TGCGCCAGCAGCTTGATTCCCGGGGGGGACGGTGGGCAGTATTTT. It translates to CASSLIPGGDGGQYF. Full variable domain (outside the CDR3, taken from reference TRBV5-1 and TRBJ2-3): KAGVTQTPRYLIKTRGQQVTLSCSPISGHRSVSWYQQTPGQGLQFLFEYFSETQRNKGNFPGRFSGRQFSNSRSEMNVSTLELGDSALYLCASSLIPGGDGGQYFGPGTRLTVL.

The chain couples TRBV2 to TRBJ2-5; TRBD2 agrees at 14 bases. Looked up from germline, CDR1 is SNHLY and CDR2 is FYNNEI. With 6 bases clipped from V and 6 bases from J, the junction kept 6 bases outside the gene matches. The CDR3 is 15 residues long. This chain's CDR3 is CASSGTSGGGKTQYF. The DNA of the CDR3 is TGTGCCAGCAGCGGGACTAGCGGGGGAGGAAAGACCCAGTACTTC.

The CDR3 nucleotides are TGTGCCAGCAGTTACTGGGGAGGCCAGCCCCAGCATTTT. Translating gives CASSYWGGQPQHF. The V call is TRBV6-5, the J call TRBJ1-5, with no clear D. The germline gives CDR1 MNHEY, CDR2 SVGAGI. V lost 1 base to trimming and J lost 7 bases, with 8 bases between them. The CDR3 extends over 13 amino acids.

The rearrangement joins TRBV10-3 to TRBJ2-2; 8 nucleotides agree with TRBD1. CDR1 and CDR2 (germline): ENHRY, SYGVKD. This CDR3 has 15 amino acids. The V segment lost 6 bases and the J segment 4 bases; nucleotides outside the gene matches: 7. The CDR3 sequence: CAIRLTGVGTGELFF. The CDR3, as DNA: TGTGCCATCAGGTTGACAGGGGTAGGCACCGGGGAGCTGTTTTTT.

This chain connects TRBV13 to TRBJ2-5, with 8 bases lining up with TRBD2. Germline V gives CDR1 PRHDT, CDR2 FYEKMQ (reference sequence). With V trimmed by 5 bases and J by 5 bases, 7 bases remained unmatched. The CDR3 sequence is 14 residues long. CDR3 DNA sequence: TGTGCCAGCAGCCCCGGCCGGGGGGGGGAGACCCAGTACTTC. As protein: CASSPGRGGETQYF.

This clone was seen a few times. The DNA of the CDR3 is TGTGCCAGTAGTATGGTTGCGGGACAGGGTGAGCAGTTCTTC. Translating gives CASSMVAGQGEQFF. V is TRBV19 and J is TRBJ2-1, with 9 bases that match TRBD1. The CDR3 is 14 amino acids. The germline CDR1 and CDR2 sequences are LNHDA and SQIVND (reference sequence). The trim removed 3 bases at V and 9 bases at J, leaving 6 bases unmatched.

The chain carries TRBV27 and TRBJ2-7, with a tentative D call TRBD2 (7 bases). This CDR3 has 14 amino acids. Trimming shortened V by 3 bases and J by 4 bases, and 13 bases separated the two germline ends. The V gene's germline CDR1 is MNHEY and CDR2 SMNVEV (reference sequence). CDR3 in DNA: TGTGCCAGCAGTTTGACGGGGGGCCGTTACGAGCAGTACTTC. Translation: CASSLTGGRYEQYF.

The chain combines TRBV28 with TRBJ2-3; tentatively, D is TRBD2 (6 bases). Trimming left V 6 bases short and J 3 bases short, with 16 bases between. The CDR3 length is 15 residues. Germline V gene lookup returns CDR1 MDHEN and CDR2 SYDVKM. CDR3 amino acids: CASSLGGGVTDTQYF. The CDR3 region has the DNA TGTGCCAGCAGCTTGGGGGGAGGAGTAACAGATACGCAGTATTTT.

V and J are TRBV6-5 and TRBJ2-7, with a tentative D call TRBD2 (6 bases). There are 14 residues in the CDR3. V gave up 2 bases and J gave up 3 bases, with 11 bases separating them. CDR1 is MNHEY, CDR2 SVGAGI, per germline. The CDR3 DNA reads as TGTGCCAGCAGTTACAGCCTAGCGAGCTACGAGCAGTACTTC. Protein product: CASSYSLASYEQYF.

By frequency in the sample, this clone is medium-sized. CDR3 in amino acids: CASSWAGDEQYF. As DNA, the CDR3 is TGTGCCAGCAGTTGGGCGGGAGACGAGCAGTACTTC. V usage is TRBV27 and J usage is TRBJ2-7; 7 bases match TRBD2. Trimming removed 4 bases from V and 5 bases from J; junction bases left unmatched: 2. Germline V gene sequence: CDR1 MNHEY, CDR2 SMNVEV (reference sequence). The CDR3 totals 12 residues.

V gene TRBV19 combines with J gene TRBJ2-1, with TRBD2 matching 10 bases. This CDR3 has 16 residues. J lost 7 bases, V lost 7 bases, and 13 bases had no gene match. CDR1 is LNHDA, CDR2 SQIVND, per germline (reference sequence). The CDR3 loop is CASKEHLAGVGNEQFF. In DNA form, the CDR3 reads TGTGCCAGTAAAGAACACCTAGCGGGAGTTGGAAATGAGCAGTTCTTC.

The chain employs TRBV7-6 and TRBJ2-1; D is possibly TRBD1 (5 bases). Germline V gene sequence: CDR1 SGHVS, CDR2 FNYEAQ. The V end lost 1 base, the J end lost 10 bases, and 17 bases lay between the germline ends. This CDR3 spans 15 amino acids. CDR3 sequence: CASSLVGRAFGEQFF. The CDR3 nucleotides read TGTGCCAGCAGCTTAGTCGGCAGGGCCTTTGGAGAGCAGTTCTTC.

This clone was seen a single time. The chain joins TRBV19 to TRBJ1-5, with 7 bases fitting TRBD1. Germline V gene sequence: CDR1 LNHDA, CDR2 SQIVND (reference sequence). V lost 4 bases and J lost 2; bases outside the gene matches: 8. There are 16 residues in the CDR3. The CDR3 DNA reads TGTGCCAGTAGTAGCAAACAGGGGTTTGGCAATCAGCCCCAGCATTTT. This translates into CASSSKQGFGNQPQHF.

This clone was found once. The chain uses TRBV30 and TRBJ1-6; a weak D match, TRBD1 (5 bases). This CDR3 spans 15 amino acids. V was clipped by 3 bases and J by 3 bases, with 12 bases between them. Germline CDR1 is GTSNPN and CDR2 is SVGIG (reference sequence). The chain's CDR3 is CAWRTRQIYNSPLHF. The DNA of the CDR3 is TGTGCCTGGAGAACCCGACAGATCTATAATTCACCCCTCCACTTT.

The chain couples TRBV28 to TRBJ2-6; 7 bases are a match to TRBD1. V shed 6 bases and J 1 base; nucleotides not matched to a gene: 0. The CDR3 is made up of 14 amino acids. Germline V gene sequence: CDR1 MDHEN, CDR2 SYDVKM. The CDR3 sequence: CASRQGSGANVLTF. The DNA for the CDR3 is TGTGCCAGCAGACAGGGGTCTGGGGCCAACGTCCTGACTTTC.

By frequency in the sample, this clone is medium-sized. This rearrangement joins TRBV9 to TRBJ1-3; the D gene is possibly TRBD1 (5 bases). Deletions cut 3 bases from V and 1 base from J, with 8 bases between. Germline V CDR1 and CDR2: SGDLS, YYNGEE. The CDR3 covers 14 residues. CDR3 nucleotide sequence: TGTGCCAGCAGCGCCGGGACTTCTGGAAACACCATATATTTT. Its translation is CASSAGTSGNTIYF.

The genes are TRBV2 and TRBJ2-7, with D possibly being TRBD1 (5 bases). Germline V gene lookup returns CDR1 SNHLY and CDR2 FYNNEI. V was cut by 3 bases and J by 3 bases, with 9 bases left in between. This CDR3 is built from 13 residues. The CDR3 protein is CASSDSGRYEQYF. CDR3 sequence (DNA): TGTGCCAGCAGTGACTCAGGGCGCTACGAGCAGTACTTC. Full variable domain (outside the CDR3, taken from reference TRBV2 and TRBJ2-7): EPEVTQTPSHQVTQMGQEVILRCVPISNHLYFYWYRQILGQKVEFLVSFYNNEISEKSEIFDDQFSVERPDGSNFTLKIRSTKLEDSAMYFCASSDSGRYEQYFGPGTRLTVT.